Presented here are 21 T cell receptor beta chains from one specimen sequenced in a study of T cell responses to AZD1222 COVID-19 vaccine (dated by TCRdb to about 2021). The sample's time point label, decoded: baseline before first vaccination. The library relied on the immunoSEQ multiplex PCR assay. The immuneACCESS repertoire file appears here via TCRdb, limited to in-frame rearrangements. These files lack a portion of the clones; in checked studies, under half of the deficit traces to unresolved V genes, and the cause of the others is not known. For this sample the table gives about 110,000 clones, of which roughly nine tenths were detected only once. The ten biggest clones cover about 1.6% of the sample. The source was peripheral blood, collected on day 0 of AZD1222 vaccination. The receptors stem from an adult in good health.

The chain employs TRBV19 and TRBJ2-1; TRBD2 matches 13 bases. This CDR3 is built from 17 residues. CDR1 is LNHDA, CDR2 SQIVND, per germline (reference sequence). The J segment lost 1 base and the V segment lost 6 bases, leaving 6 bases of the junction unmatched. The CDR3 here is CASRWTSGSNSYNEQFF. The CDR3 DNA reads as TGTGCCAGTAGATGGACTAGCGGGAGCAATTCCTACAATGAGCAGTTCTTC.

This clone was detected a few times. This rearrangement joins TRBV6-4 to TRBJ2-2; D not resolved. The CDR3 extends over 14 amino acids. From germline, CDR1 is MRHNA and CDR2 SNTAGT. V lost 7 bases and J 2 bases, leaving 11 bases between the germline ends. Here the CDR3 DNA reads TGTGCCAGCAAAGCTCAGACAAACACCGGGGAGCTGTTTTTT. This gives the protein CASKAQTNTGELFF.

The gene calls are TRBV20-1 and TRBJ2-1; no clear D. This CDR3 comprises 11 residues. Trimming took off 4 bases at V and 8 bases at J, with 9 bases between the two ends. The germline gives CDR1 DFQATT, CDR2 SNEGSKA (reference sequence). CDR3 region: CSATLGYEQFF. CDR3 DNA sequence: TGCAGTGCTACCTTGGGGTATGAGCAGTTCTTC.

V gene TRBV2 combines with J gene TRBJ1-6; unclear D gene. Trimming removed 8 bases at V and 0 bases at J, with 11 bases between. Looked up from germline, CDR1 is SNHLY and CDR2 is FYNNEI. The CDR3 totals 15 residues. CDR3 residues: CASGSANSYNSPLHF. The CDR3 DNA sequence: TGTGCCAGCGGCAGCGCCAACTCCTATAATTCACCCCTCCACTTT.

This clone came up once. The V and J genes are TRBV10-3 and TRBJ1-5, with 7 bases matching TRBD1. The CDR3 length is 14 residues. Per germline, CDR1 ENHRY and CDR2 SYGVKD. V trimming: 10 bases; J trimming: 4 bases; junction bases outside the gene matches: 10. CDR3 DNA sequence: TGTGCCAGCGCCCCGGGACAGAGGAATCAGCCCCAGCATTTT. Encoded protein: CASAPGQRNQPQHF.

The chain combines TRBV7-2 with TRBJ2-1, with D tentatively TRBD2 (6 bases). CDR1 is SGHTA and CDR2 is FQGNSA in the germline V gene. With 5 bases removed from V and 10 bases from J, the gap between germline ends came to 15 bases. The CDR3 loop spans 13 amino acids. The CDR3 spells CASSPPSRDEQFF. The CDR3 bases are TGTGCCAGCAGCCCACCTTCGCGGGACGAGCAGTTCTTC. The complete variable domain, with remaining parts taken from reference TRBV7-2 and TRBJ2-1, reads GAGVSQSPSNKVTEKGKDVELRCDPISGHTALYWYRQSLGQGLEFLIYFQGNSAPDKSGLPSDRFSAERTGGSVSTLTIQRTQQEDSAVYLCASSPPSRDEQFFGPGTRLTVL.

The DNA of the CDR3 is TGTGCCAGCAGTGAAAAGGCACTAGCTAACTATGGCTACACCTTC. The encoded protein is CASSEKALANYGYTF. J is TRBJ1-2 and V is TRBV6-1; D unresolved. Germline assignment: CDR1 MNHNS and CDR2 SASEGT. The CDR3 length is 15 residues. The V end lost 2 bases, the J end lost 0 bases, and 10 bases lay between the germline ends.

The chain carries TRBV7-9 and TRBJ1-2, with D maybe TRBD1 (5 bases). V lost 6 bases, J lost 6 bases, and 23 bases lay in between. The length of the CDR3 is 16 residues. Germline CDR1 and CDR2: SEHNR and FQNEAQ (reference sequence). The chain's CDR3 is CASSPLRGKRINGYTF. The CDR3 DNA reads TGTGCCAGCAGTCCTTTGCGGGGGAAGAGAATCAATGGCTACACCTTC.

This clone turned up a few times. This sample includes further DNA sequences coding for the same CDR3. The CDR3 loop reads CASSSTPNTEAFF. CDR3 DNA: TGTGCCAGCAGTTCAACACCGAACACTGAAGCTTTCTTT. This chain joins TRBV27 and TRBJ1-1; D not resolved. CDR1 is MNHEY and CDR2 is SMNVEV in the germline V gene (reference sequence). V lost 4 bases and J lost 1, with 7 bases in between. CDR3 length equals 13 residues.

The genes are TRBV11-2 and TRBJ1-6; TRBD1 matches 7 bases. V lost 6 bases, J lost 0 bases, and 8 bases stayed unmatched. The CDR3 is 17 amino acids. Germline CDR1 is SGHAT and CDR2 is FQNNGV. The chain's CDR3 is CASSSQTGNSYNSPLHF. CDR3 DNA: TGTGCCAGCAGTTCACAGACAGGGAACTCCTATAATTCACCCCTCCACTTT.

In regard to this clone: Germline and junction disagree at one end, which may indicate a read error. The chain uses TRBV11-2 and TRBJ1-1, with unresolved D. The CDR3 runs 13 residues. Per the germline V gene, CDR1 is SGHAT and CDR2 is FQNNGV. The CDR3 DNA follows: TGTGCCAGCAGCTTAGATAGTAACACGGAAGCTTTCTTT. It translates to CASSLDSNTEAFF.

CDR3 nucleotides: TGTGCCAGCAGCTTAGGCCGAGGGGTTAATTCACCCCTCCACTTT. It encodes CASSLGRGVNSPLHF. The chain has TRBV7-6 and TRBJ1-6; TRBD1 might be the D (5 bases). CDR1 is SGHVS, CDR2 FNYEAQ, per germline. This CDR3 is 15 amino acids long. Trimming left V 1 base short and J 6 bases short, with 10 bases between.

The chain has TRBV5-1 and TRBJ1-2; D is undetermined. V lost 2 bases and J 0 bases, leaving 11 bases between the germline ends. This CDR3 has 15 residues. Per germline, CDR1 SGHRS and CDR2 YFSETQ. CDR3 nucleotide sequence: TGCGCCAGCAGCTTCTCCGGGTCTACTAACTATGGCTACACCTTC. Protein sequence: CASSFSGSTNYGYTF.

The rearrangement joins TRBV5-8 to TRBJ1-1; tentative D call: TRBD1 (5 bases). Trimming removed 3 bases from V and 6 bases from J, with 9 bases in between. This CDR3 has 12 residues. Germline CDR1 and CDR2: SGHTS and YDEGEE. As DNA, the CDR3 is TGTGCCAGCAGCTGGGCCAGGGCTGAAGCTTTCTTT. This sequence encodes CASSWARAEAFF.

The V gene is TRBV30, the J gene TRBJ1-5, with D unclear. The germline CDR1 and CDR2 sequences are GTSNPN and SVGIG (reference sequence). V shed 2 bases and J shed 7 bases, with 12 bases lying between them. CDR3 length: 13 amino acids. The CDR3 DNA reads TGTGCCTGGAGTCCCGGACGGAGGCAGCCCCAGCATTTT. Residues: CAWSPGRRQPQHF.

The chain joins TRBV27 to TRBJ1-1, with TRBD1 matching 8 bases. Germline lookup yields CDR1 MNHEY and CDR2 SMNVEV (reference sequence). V was pared by 0 bases and J by 11 bases, with 23 bases of the junction left unmatched. The CDR3 sequence is 19 residues long. For the CDR3, the DNA is TGTGCCAGCAGTTTATCATCTTTGTGGCAGGGGGCGAAATTCTTGGGGGCTTTCTTT. It yields the protein CASSLSSLWQGAKFLGAFF.

This clone has just one count. The chain employs TRBV29-1 and TRBJ2-7; 9 positions match TRBD1. V dropped 7 bases and J dropped 6; count of bases not matched to a gene: 13. In germline, CDR1 is SQVTM, CDR2 ANQGSEA. The CDR3 has 14 amino acids. The CDR3 here is CSARTGTGSSEQYF. CDR3 bases: TGCAGCGCAAGAACCGGGACAGGGTCTTCCGAGCAGTACTTC.

This chain uses TRBV5-1 with TRBJ2-5, with D perhaps TRBD2 (5 bases). The CDR3 length is 12 residues. The V end was cut by 10 bases, the J end by 2 bases, with 12 bases between. In germline, CDR1 is SGHRS, CDR2 YFSETQ. CDR3 sequence reads: CAEAGGQETQYF. For the CDR3, the DNA is TGCGCCGAAGCCGGCGGGCAAGAGACCCAGTACTTC.

The chain combines TRBV3-1 (or the pseudogene TRBV3-2) with TRBJ2-1; TRBD1 might be the D (5 bases). The CDR3 contains 15 residues. Germline CDR1 and CDR2: LGHDT and YNNKEL (reference sequence). V was pared by 4 bases and J by 4 bases, with 14 bases between. The CDR3 loop is CASSPQGLRYNEQFF. DNA of the CDR3: TGTGCCAGCAGCCCTCAGGGCCTGAGGTACAATGAGCAGTTCTTC.

This clone was picked up one time. The V call is TRBV2, the J call TRBJ1-6; unclear D gene. The CDR3 contains 12 residues. In germline, CDR1 is SNHLY, CDR2 FYNNEI. DNA for the CDR3: TGTGCTACCGATCCCGGGAGTTCACCCCTCCACTTT. Translation gives CATDPGSSPLHF.

The chain links TRBV3-1 (or the pseudogene TRBV3-2) to TRBJ1-3; D unresolved. Germline CDR1 and CDR2: LGHDT and YNNKEL (reference sequence). This CDR3 spans 15 amino acids. Trimming shortened V by 1 base and J by 3 bases, and 10 bases separated the two germline ends. CDR3 region: CASSQVERFGNTIYF. Here the CDR3 DNA reads TGTGCCAGCAGCCAAGTCGAACGGTTTGGAAACACCATATATTTT.